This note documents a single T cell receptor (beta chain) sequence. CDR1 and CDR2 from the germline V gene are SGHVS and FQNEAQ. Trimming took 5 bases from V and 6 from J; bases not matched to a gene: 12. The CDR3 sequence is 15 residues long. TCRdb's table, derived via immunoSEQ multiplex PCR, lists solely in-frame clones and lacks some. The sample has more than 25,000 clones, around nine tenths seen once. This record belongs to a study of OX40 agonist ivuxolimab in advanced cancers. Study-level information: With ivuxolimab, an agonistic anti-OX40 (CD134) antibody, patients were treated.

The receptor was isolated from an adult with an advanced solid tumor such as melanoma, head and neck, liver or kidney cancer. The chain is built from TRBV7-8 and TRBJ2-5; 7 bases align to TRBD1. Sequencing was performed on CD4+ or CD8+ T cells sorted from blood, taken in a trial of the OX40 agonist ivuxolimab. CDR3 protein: CASSLVEGQIKTQYF. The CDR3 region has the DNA TGTGCCAGCAGCCTCGTTGAGGGACAGATTAAGACCCAGTACTTC.